The TCR beta chain described here comes from a study of technical replicates of blood from a few donors. The repertoire was sequenced with immunoSEQ multiplex PCR; TCRdb's copy has only in-frame clones and lacks some. The sample holds fewer than 90,000 clones, approximately 92% seen once. Germline assignment: CDR1 MNHEY and CDR2 SMNVEV (reference sequence). The CDR3 runs to 14 residues. Trimming took 5 bases from V and 1 from J, leaving 11 bases between them. This TCR came from a human donor in good health. Sequencing was performed on T cells isolated from PBMCs. The rearrangement uses TRBV27 and TRBJ1-1, with D perhaps TRBD1 (6 bases). The CDR3 region is CASSILQGNTEAFF. As DNA, the CDR3 is TGTGCCAGCAGTATTCTACAGGGGAACACTGAAGCTTTCTTT.